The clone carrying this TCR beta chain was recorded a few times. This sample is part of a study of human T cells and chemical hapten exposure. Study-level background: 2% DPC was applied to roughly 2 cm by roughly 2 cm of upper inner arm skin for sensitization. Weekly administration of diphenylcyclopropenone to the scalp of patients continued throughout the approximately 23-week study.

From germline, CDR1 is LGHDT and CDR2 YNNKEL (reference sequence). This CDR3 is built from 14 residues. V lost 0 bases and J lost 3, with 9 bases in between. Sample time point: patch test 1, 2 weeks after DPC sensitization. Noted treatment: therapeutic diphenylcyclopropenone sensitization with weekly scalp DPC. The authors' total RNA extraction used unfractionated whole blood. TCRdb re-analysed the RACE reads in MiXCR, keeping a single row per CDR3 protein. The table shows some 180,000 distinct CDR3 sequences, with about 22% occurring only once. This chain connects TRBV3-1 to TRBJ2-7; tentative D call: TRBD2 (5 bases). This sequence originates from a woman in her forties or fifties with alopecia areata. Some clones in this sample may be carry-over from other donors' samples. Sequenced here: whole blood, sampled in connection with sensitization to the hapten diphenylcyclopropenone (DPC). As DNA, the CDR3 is TGTGCCAGCAGCCAAGACCTGGGAGACTACGAGCAGTACTTC. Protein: CASSQDLGDYEQYF.